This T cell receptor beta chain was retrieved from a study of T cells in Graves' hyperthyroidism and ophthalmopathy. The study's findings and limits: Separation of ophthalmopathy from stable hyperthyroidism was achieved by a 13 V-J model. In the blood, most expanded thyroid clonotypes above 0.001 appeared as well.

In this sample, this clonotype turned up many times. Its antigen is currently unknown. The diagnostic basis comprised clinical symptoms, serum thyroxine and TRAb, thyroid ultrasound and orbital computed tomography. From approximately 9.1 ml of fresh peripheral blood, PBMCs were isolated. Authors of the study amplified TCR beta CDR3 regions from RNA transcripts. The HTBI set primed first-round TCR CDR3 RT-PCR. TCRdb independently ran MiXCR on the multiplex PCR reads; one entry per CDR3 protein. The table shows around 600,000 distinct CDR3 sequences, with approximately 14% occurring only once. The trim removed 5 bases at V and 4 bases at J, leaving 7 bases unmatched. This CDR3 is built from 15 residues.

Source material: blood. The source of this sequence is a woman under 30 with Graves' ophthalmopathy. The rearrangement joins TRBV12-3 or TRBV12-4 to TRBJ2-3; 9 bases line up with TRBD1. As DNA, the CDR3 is TGTGCCAGCAGTGGGACAGGGATTACAGCAGATACGCAGTATTTT. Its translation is CASSGTGITADTQYF.